This TCR beta chain emerged from a study of T cell clonotyping in hematopoietic cell transplantation. Repertoires were generated with immunoSEQ multiplex PCR, while TCRdb's copy carries only in-frame clones and drops some. The table lists 6,500 to 10,000 clones, about 69% of them singletons. Trimming removed 6 bases from V and 0 bases from J, with 9 bases in between. CDR3 length: 14 residues. The germline CDR1 and CDR2 sequences are LNHNV and YYDKDF (reference sequence). The source of this sequence is a male patient between 60 and 69 years old who had an allogeneic stem cell transplant from an unrelated donor, so the T cells may come from the graft donor. Some clones in this sample may be carry-over from other donors' samples. The chain recombines TRBV15 with TRBJ1-5; D not certain. Sequences were derived from peripheral blood mononuclear cells, sampled 100 days after allogeneic stem cell transplant. CDR3: CATRAGASNQPQHF. The CDR3 region has the DNA TGTGCCACCAGAGCAGGCGCTAGCAATCAGCCCCAGCATTTT.